This TCR beta chain comes out of a study of response to subunit inactivated influenza vaccine. TCRdb ran MiXCR on the RT-PCR reads and lists one entry per CDR3 protein. The sample contains about 780,000 distinct CDR3 sequences, less than 20% of which appear only once. This clonotype was observed a handful of times. Antigen specificity is unknown. Study conclusions and caveats: There was a suggestion from the authors that each seasonal influenza vaccination recruits few new T cells.

The CDR3 totals 14 residues. From germline, CDR1 is MNHNS and CDR2 SASEGT. Trimming left V 6 bases short and J 2 bases short, with 12 bases between. This clonotype was sampled from a man aged 45-65 years who received an inactivated influenza vaccine. The gene calls are TRBV6-1 and TRBJ2-3, with D tentatively TRBD1 (6 bases). This sample comprised PBMCs from blood, obtained more than 4 days after vaccination. The CDR3 region has the DNA TGTGCCAGCAGGGACAGAAAAAACACAGATACGCAGTATTTT. It specifies CASRDRKNTDTQYF.